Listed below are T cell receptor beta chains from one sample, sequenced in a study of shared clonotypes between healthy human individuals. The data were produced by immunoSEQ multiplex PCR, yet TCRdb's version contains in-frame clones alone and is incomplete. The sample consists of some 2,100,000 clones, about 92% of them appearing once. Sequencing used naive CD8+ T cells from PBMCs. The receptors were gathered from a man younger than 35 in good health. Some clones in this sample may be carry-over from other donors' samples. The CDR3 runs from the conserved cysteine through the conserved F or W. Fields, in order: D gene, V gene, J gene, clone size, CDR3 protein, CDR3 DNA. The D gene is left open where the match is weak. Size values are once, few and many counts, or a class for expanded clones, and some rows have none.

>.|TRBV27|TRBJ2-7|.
CASSLSLGYYEQYF
TGTGCCAGCAGTTTATCGTTGGGGTACTACGAGCAGTACTTC
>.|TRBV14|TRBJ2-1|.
CASSQLTNYNEQFF
TGTGCCAGCAGCCAGCTTACAAACTACAATGAGCAGTTCTTC
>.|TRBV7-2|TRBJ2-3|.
CASSPWGMTDTQYF
TGTGCCAGCAGCCCCTGGGGGATGACGGATACGCAGTATTTT
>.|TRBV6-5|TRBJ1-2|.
CASSPGTNYGYTF
TGTGCCAGCAGTCCAGGGACTAACTATGGCTACACCTTC
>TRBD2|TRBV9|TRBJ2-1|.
CASSVAGLNYNEQFF
TGTGCCAGCAGCGTAGCGGGACTAAACTACAATGAGCAGTTCTTC
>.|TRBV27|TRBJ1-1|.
CASSLSPGFIEAFF
TGTGCCAGCAGTTTATCGCCAGGGTTTATCGAAGCTTTCTTT
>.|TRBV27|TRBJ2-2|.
CASSHLPGELFF
TGTGCCAGCAGTCACCTTCCCGGGGAGCTGTTTTTT
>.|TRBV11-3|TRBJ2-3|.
CASSAREATDTQYF
TGTGCCAGCAGCGCCCGCGAGGCGACAGATACGCAGTATTTT
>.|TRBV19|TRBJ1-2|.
CASTSLGLLYGYTF
TGTGCCAGTACCTCGTTGGGGCTCCTCTATGGCTACACCTTC
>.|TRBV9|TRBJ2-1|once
CASSVDPSAWNEQFF
TGTGCCAGCAGCGTAGACCCTTCAGCGTGGAATGAGCAGTTCTTC
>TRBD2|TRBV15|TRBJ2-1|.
CATSRDAPYLAGGGNEQFF
TGTGCCACCAGCAGAGATGCGCCATATCTAGCGGGAGGCGGCAATGAGCAGTTCTTC
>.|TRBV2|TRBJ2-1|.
CASGSLQYNEQFF
TGTGCCAGCGGTAGTTTACAGTACAATGAGCAGTTCTTC
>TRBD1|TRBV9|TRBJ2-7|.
CASSPGGVGEQYF
TGTGCCAGCAGCCCAGGGGGCGTGGGCGAGCAGTACTTC
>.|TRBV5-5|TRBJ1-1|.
CASSFLWAWDGLNTEAFF
TGTGCCAGCAGTTTTTTGTGGGCGTGGGACGGACTGAACACTGAAGCTTTCTTT
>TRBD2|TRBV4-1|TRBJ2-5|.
CASSQRAGEWETQYF
TGCGCCAGCAGCCAACGAGCGGGAGAGTGGGAGACCCAGTACTTC
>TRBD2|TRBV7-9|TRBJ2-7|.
CASSLGLAGGGNEQYF
TGTGCCAGCAGCTTAGGACTAGCGGGAGGGGGGAACGAGCAGTACTTC
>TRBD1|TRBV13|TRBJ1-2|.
CASSLGQGTGGNGGYTF
TGTGCCAGCAGCTTAGGCCAAGGGACAGGGGGCAATGGGGGCTACACCTTC
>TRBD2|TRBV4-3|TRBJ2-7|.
CASSQERLAGNEQYF
TGCGCCAGCAGCCAAGAACGACTAGCGGGAAACGAGCAGTACTTC